The 31 T cell receptor beta chains presented below share a single source sample, sequenced in a study of quantifying T cell responses using KT2 cells. The wider study: cDNA was made from DNase-treated RNA using alpha and beta constant primers.

An oligo carrying a UMI was ligated to the cDNA 3' end. First-round PCR used three to five cycles and beta primers RC1.1 and RC1.2 covering TRBC1 and TRBC2. Using its own MiXCR run on the UMI-ligation and nested PCR reads, TCRdb lists one record per CDR3 protein. The table lists tens of thousands of distinct CDR3 sequences, more than 7% of them singletons. The sequenced sample consisted of PBMCs spiked with cells of the T cell clone KT2. The source of these receptors is a human donor.

This clonotype has just a few counts. The chain employs TRBV20-1 and TRBJ2-7; no firm D call. This CDR3 is 16 amino acids long. Looked up from germline, CDR1 is DFQATT and CDR2 is SNEGSKA (reference sequence). V lost 4 bases, J lost 2 bases, and 21 bases lay in between. The CDR3 spells CSATVLLGLPPYEQYF. DNA for the CDR3: TGCAGTGCTACCGTTTTATTGGGTCTACCCCCCTACGAGCAGTACTTC.

This clonotype was seen more than once but under ten times. The rearrangement joins TRBV4-2 to TRBJ2-1; TRBD2 matches at 7 bases. The CDR3 covers 13 residues. Germline V lookup: CDR1 LGHNA, CDR2 YNFKEQ. With V trimmed by 4 bases and J by 9 bases, 6 bases remained unmatched. This CDR3 reads CASSPTSVGEQFF. The CDR3 DNA is TGTGCCAGCAGCCCCACTAGCGTCGGTGAGCAGTTCTTC.

This clonotype was seen ten or more times. V is TRBV29-1 and J is TRBJ2-5, with a weak D call TRBD1 (6 bases). The CDR3 length is 12 residues. Germline V lookup: CDR1 SQVTM, CDR2 ANQGSEA. V was cut by 4 bases and J by 7 bases, with 13 bases left in between. The CDR3 loop is CSVGQDEGTQYF. The DNA for the CDR3 is TGCAGCGTTGGACAGGACGAGGGGACCCAGTACTTC.

In its sample, this clonotype was seen many times. The V gene is TRBV4-2, the J gene TRBJ2-4; 9 positions match TRBD2. With 2 bases clipped from V and 11 bases from J, the junction kept 7 bases outside the gene matches. The CDR3 spans 14 residues. Germline V CDR1 and CDR2: LGHNA, YNFKEQ. The DNA of the CDR3 is TGTGCCAGCAGCCAAAAGCCTGAGCGGGGGGTTCAGTACTTC. Translation gives CASSQKPERGVQYF.

This clonotype appeared many times. This chain joins TRBV6-1 and TRBJ2-1, with 7 bases lining up with TRBD1. CDR1 is MNHNS and CDR2 is SASEGT in the germline V gene. The ends lost 5 bases at V and 10 bases at J; junction bases unmatched: 2. The CDR3 covers 11 residues. The CDR3 sequence: CASSRDREQFF. In DNA form, the CDR3 reads TGTGCCAGCAGTAGGGACAGAGAGCAGTTCTTC.

This clonotype was seen at least ten times. The chain combines TRBV29-1 with TRBJ1-1; no firm D call. The V gene lost 6 bases and the J gene lost 7 bases, with 15 bases spanning the gap. CDR1 SQVTM and CDR2 ANQGSEA come from the germline V gene. The CDR3 spans 12 residues. The CDR3 nucleotides read TGCAGCGTGAAGGGTCAGGAAAGTGAAGCTTTCTTT. Translation: CSVKGQESEAFF. Drawing the rest from reference TRBV29-1 and TRBJ1-1, the complete variable domain is SAVISQKPSRDICQRGTSLTIQCQVDSQVTMMFWYRQQPGQSLTLIATANQGSEATYESGFVIDKFPISRPNLTFSTLTVSNMSPEDSSIYLCSVKGQESEAFFGQGTRLTVV.

At least ten counts were recorded for this clonotype. J is TRBJ2-2 and V is TRBV12-3 or TRBV12-4; D is perhaps TRBD2 (5 bases). Trimming removed 1 base at V and 8 bases at J, with 11 bases between. The CDR3 spans 14 residues. CDR3 in amino acids: CASSLGARAGELFF. Here the CDR3 DNA reads TGTGCCAGCAGTTTAGGGGCGAGGGCAGGGGAGCTGTTTTTT.

The sample holds a few counts of this clonotype. The chain links TRBV29-1 to TRBJ2-3, with a tentative D call TRBD2 (6 bases). Trimming removed 7 bases at V and 4 bases at J, with 18 bases between. This CDR3 spans 14 amino acids. Germline loops: CDR1 SQVTM, CDR2 ANQGSEA. The DNA of the CDR3 is TGCAGCGCGTCCGTCGGGAGAGGGCCAGATACGCAGTATTTT. Amino acid sequence: CSASVGRGPDTQYF.

Judged by abundance, this clonotype is medium-sized. The chain is built from TRBV6-5 and TRBJ2-3; D is ambiguous. The CDR3 runs 14 residues. The ends were cut back, 2 bases at V and 5 bases at J, with 11 bases in the middle. CDR1 and CDR2 (germline): MNHEY, SVGAGI. The chain's CDR3 is CASSYHPPGDTQYF. Written as DNA, the CDR3 is TGTGCCAGCAGTTACCACCCCCCGGGAGATACGCAGTATTTT.

Ten or more counts support this clonotype. The chain joins TRBV12-3 or TRBV12-4 to TRBJ2-1; the match to TRBD1 covers 9 bases. J was trimmed by 15 bases and V by 1 base; bases with no gene match: 10. The CDR3 runs 14 residues. As DNA, the CDR3 is TGTGCCAGCAGTTTAGGGACAGGGGCCGGGTCGGTGTTCTTC. Translated: CASSLGTGAGSVFF.

Many counts were recorded for this clonotype. The chain is built from TRBV28 and TRBJ1-2; D may be TRBD1 (5 bases). CDR1 MDHEN and CDR2 SYDVKM come from the germline V gene. The CDR3 covers 17 residues. Deletions cut 4 bases from V and 4 bases from J, with 22 bases between. The CDR3 protein is CASSWLGGRRDIYGYTF. The CDR3 DNA follows: TGTGCCAGCAGTTGGCTGGGGGGACGGAGAGACATCTATGGCTACACCTTC.

By share, this clonotype counts as medium-sized. The chain is built from TRBV4-1 and TRBJ1-3; TRBD1 is a possible D gene (5 bases). Germline V gene lookup returns CDR1 MGHRA and CDR2 YSYEKL. CDR3 length: 16 residues. The ends were cut back, 6 bases at V and 0 bases at J, with 15 bases in the middle. CDR3 DNA: TGCGCCAGCAGTGGGGACGGCTTCTTCTCTGGAAACACCATATATTTT. Protein: CASSGDGFFSGNTIYF.

This clonotype showed up many times. The chain carries TRBV29-1 and TRBJ1-1, with D hard to call. CDR1 and CDR2 from the germline V gene are SQVTM and ANQGSEA. The CDR3 has 12 amino acids. The germline V and J ends were trimmed by 2 bases and 0 bases, with 4 bases remaining between them. The CDR3 nucleotides read TGCAGCGTTGAATCCATGAACACTGAAGCTTTCTTT. This codes for CSVESMNTEAFF.

This clonotype showed up many times. This chain uses TRBV14 with TRBJ1-4, with unresolved D. The V gene lost 1 base and the J gene lost 6 bases, with 9 bases spanning the gap. CDR1 and CDR2 (germline): SGHDN, FVKESK. The CDR3 spans 14 residues. The CDR3 region is CASSQVGRYEKLFF. CDR3 DNA sequence: TGTGCCAGCAGCCAAGTCGGCAGATATGAAAAACTGTTTTTT.

This clonotype came up many times. The CDR3 protein is CSARGALGMDFSSGNTIYF. DNA of the CDR3: TGCAGTGCTAGAGGGGCTTTAGGAATGGACTTCTCCTCTGGAAACACCATATATTTT. The chain joins TRBV20-1 to TRBJ1-3; D not resolved. Germline V gene lookup returns CDR1 DFQATT and CDR2 SNEGSKA (reference sequence). The CDR3 runs to 19 residues. V was trimmed by 1 base and J by 0 bases, leaving 22 bases between them.

The chain combines TRBV6-5 with TRBJ2-1, with 8 bases matching TRBD2. V shed 4 bases and J 5 bases; nucleotides not matched to a gene: 7. CDR1 and CDR2 from the germline V gene are MNHEY and SVGAGI. This CDR3 has 15 amino acids. The CDR3 region has the DNA TGTGCCAGCAGTTCTAAGCGGGAGTACCACAATGAGCAGTTCTTC. Translating it yields CASSSKREYHNEQFF.

The CDR3: CASSLGTANYGYTF. Written as DNA, the CDR3 is TGCGCCAGCAGCCTCGGGACAGCTAACTATGGCTACACCTTC. The chain joins TRBV5-1 to TRBJ1-2, with 7 bases that match TRBD1. Germline assignment: CDR1 SGHRS and CDR2 YFSETQ. J lost 0 bases, V lost 4 bases, and 3 bases had no gene match. The CDR3 contains 14 residues. The whole variable domain, remainder taken from reference TRBV5-1 and TRBJ1-2, is KAGVTQTPRYLIKTRGQQVTLSCSPISGHRSVSWYQQTPGQGLQFLFEYFSETQRNKGNFPGRFSGRQFSNSRSEMNVSTLELGDSALYLCASSLGTANYGYTFGSGTRLTVV.

This clonotype showed up many times. CDR3 coding DNA: TGCAGTGCTAGAGATTGGGCTAGCGGCGATGAGCAGTTCTTC. Amino acids: CSARDWASGDEQFF. The V call is TRBV20-1, the J call TRBJ2-1, with 7 bases lining up with TRBD2. CDR1 is DFQATT, CDR2 SNEGSKA, per germline (reference sequence). The CDR3 runs 14 residues. Trimming took 0 bases from V and 8 from J; bases not matched to a gene: 7.

This clonotype came up a few times. The V call is TRBV4-2, the J call TRBJ2-3; 11 bases align to TRBD2. Germline values: CDR1 LGHNA, CDR2 YNFKEQ. Losses at the gene ends were 0 bases for V and 3 bases for J; bases not matched to a gene: 5. This CDR3 is 17 amino acids long. For the CDR3, the DNA is TGTGCCAGCAGCCAAGAGATAGCGGGAGGGCGAACAGATACGCAGTATTTT. This gives the protein CASSQEIAGGRTDTQYF.

This clonotype has a count of ten or more. The chain has TRBV9 and TRBJ1-1; no clear D gene. The CDR3 extends over 13 amino acids. The V gene's germline CDR1 is SGDLS and CDR2 YYNGEE. V was shortened by 0 bases and J by 1 base, with 4 bases between the two germline ends. Here the CDR3 DNA reads TGTGCCAGCAGCGTAGCTCAGAACACTGAAGCTTTCTTT. Residues: CASSVAQNTEAFF.

The CDR3 spells CASSLGRGTEAFF. The DNA of the CDR3 is TGTGCCAGCAGCTTAGGTCGGGGAACTGAAGCTTTCTTT. This sequence joins TRBV11-2 and TRBJ1-1; D is unclear. This CDR3 region has 13 residues. Germline V gene lookup returns CDR1 SGHAT and CDR2 FQNNGV. Between the trimmed V and J ends, which lost 1 base and 5 bases, there was a span of 8 bases.

This clonotype was seen many times. The chain couples TRBV4-1 to TRBJ1-2; weak D call: TRBD1 (5 bases). Germline V gene lookup returns CDR1 MGHRA and CDR2 YSYEKL. The CDR3 is 17 residues long. The V end lost 0 bases, the J end lost 6 bases, and 20 bases lay between the germline ends. The CDR3 nucleotides are TGCGCCAGCAGCCAAGATGCTCCAGGGTACTACTTTGATGGCTACACCTTC. Protein: CASSQDAPGYYFDGYTF.

Details on this clonotype: A read error may explain this, as a much larger clone is one base away. V is TRBV6-1 and J is TRBJ1-5; D is perhaps TRBD1 (5 bases). The CDR3 is made up of 16 amino acids. The germline V gene has CDR1 MNHNS and CDR2 SASEGT. CDR3 sequence reads: CASSAHQGSPGQPLHF. The CDR3 DNA reads TGTGCCAGCAGTGCCCACCAGGGTTCCCCGGGTCAGCCCCTGCATTTT.

This rearrangement joins TRBV20-1 to TRBJ1-6, with TRBD1 identical over 8 bases. J lost 0 bases, V lost 3 bases, and 4 bases had no gene match. The CDR3 spans 16 residues. Looked up from germline, CDR1 is DFQATT and CDR2 is SNEGSKA (reference sequence). The CDR3 nucleotides read TGCAGTGCTAGGGGGGACAGGAGCTCCTATAATTCACCCCTCCACTTT. Amino acid sequence: CSARGDRSSYNSPLHF.

At least ten counts were recorded for this clonotype. The J gene is TRBJ1-1, the V gene TRBV6-2 or TRBV6-3; tentatively, D is TRBD1 (6 bases). The CDR3 runs to 15 residues. CDR1 is MNHEY and CDR2 is SVGEGT in the germline V gene. The V gene lost 5 bases and the J gene lost 4 bases, with 17 bases spanning the gap. The CDR3 sequence: CASSPSPGVGTEAFF. For the CDR3, the DNA is TGTGCCAGCAGTCCCTCCCCAGGGGTCGGCACTGAAGCTTTCTTT.

This clonotype has at least ten counts. This sequence joins TRBV18 and TRBJ1-6, with 8 bases matching TRBD1. The CDR3 covers 17 residues. Germline-derived CDR1 and CDR2 are KGHSH and LQKENI. The ends lost 4 bases at V and 9 bases at J; junction bases unmatched: 14. The CDR3 DNA follows: TGTGCCAGCTCACTCCCTACCGCCGGACAGGGAATTTCACCCCTCCACTTT. This sequence encodes CASSLPTAGQGISPLHF.

The table lists this clonotype with many counts. The J gene is TRBJ2-7, the V gene TRBV7-2; tentative D call: TRBD2 (5 bases). The V gene's germline CDR1 is SGHTA and CDR2 FQGNSA. The CDR3 is 13 residues long. Deletions cut 1 base from V and 4 bases from J, with 8 bases between. The DNA of the CDR3 is TGTGCCAGCAGCTTAGAGAGGGTGTACGAGCAGTACTTC. Its translation is CASSLERVYEQYF.

This chain joins TRBV12-3 or TRBV12-4 and TRBJ2-1, with TRBD1 matching over 9 bases. Germline trimming cut 3 bases from V and 9 bases from J; bases unmatched to any gene: 12. The CDR3 contains 16 residues. The CDR3: CASSLGTGRWLGEQFF. As DNA, the CDR3 is TGTGCCAGCAGTTTGGGGACAGGGAGGTGGTTGGGTGAGCAGTTCTTC.

J is TRBJ2-1 and V is TRBV29-1, with 8 bases that match TRBD1. The CDR3 has 12 amino acids. Germline trimming cut 8 bases from V and 10 bases from J; bases unmatched to any gene: 10. Germline CDR1 and CDR2: SQVTM and ANQGSEA. The CDR3 DNA sequence: TGCAGCATCCACAGGGGGGTGTACGAGCAGTTCTTC. It encodes CSIHRGVYEQFF.

In regard to this clonotype: A read error may explain this, as a much larger clone is one base away. CDR3 sequence reads: CASREYKTPYELYF. The CDR3 DNA sequence: TGTGCCAGCAGGGAGTACAAGACCCCCTACGAGCTGTACTTC. The V and J genes are TRBV28 and TRBJ2-7; D unclear. Germline V CDR1 and CDR2: MDHEN, SYDVKM. This CDR3 is 14 amino acids long.

This clonotype appeared many times. The chain links TRBV28 to TRBJ1-1; maybe TRBD1 (5 bases). This CDR3 has 14 amino acids. Between the trimmed V and J ends, which lost 3 bases and 3 bases, there was a span of 11 bases. Germline values: CDR1 MDHEN, CDR2 SYDVKM. CDR3 sequence (DNA): TGTGCCAGCAGTTTGGGGGGGTCTTACACTGAAGCTTTCTTT. Protein sequence: CASSLGGSYTEAFF. The variable domain in full, with the rest retrieved from reference TRBV28 and TRBJ1-1, is DVKVTQSSRYLVKRTGEKVFLECVQDMDHENMFWYRQDPGLGLRLIYFSYDVKMKEKGDIPEGYSVSREKKERFSLILESASTNQTSMYLCASSLGGSYTEAFFGQGTRLTVV.